The rows below give T cell receptor beta chains drawn from one sample of a study of T cells in pancreatic ductal adenocarcinoma. Here immunoSEQ multiplex PCR was the method, and the copy in TCRdb shows in-frame clones only, minus some. This sample yields over 8,500 clones, of which 67% are seen a single time; around 25% belongs to the top ten. The sequencing sample was made of pancreatic tumor tissue. The receptor source for this set is a human donor with pancreatic ductal adenocarcinoma. CDR3s include the opening cysteine and the closing phenylalanine or tryptophan. The D gene is left open where the match is weak. Some rows mark clone size as missing; the rest say once, few, many or name a class of expanded clone.

j_call v_call d_call clone_size cdr3_aa cdr3_nt
TRBJ2-3 TRBV28 NA NA CASSLIGAVGDTQYF TGTGCCAGCAGTTTAATAGGAGCCGTTGGGGATACGCAGTATTTT
TRBJ1-5 TRBV28 NA NA CASSLSQNNQPQHF TGTGCCAGCAGTTTATCCCAGAACAATCAGCCCCAGCATTTT
TRBJ1-4 TRBV6-4 NA NA CASSAGSGAHEKLFF TGTGCCAGCAGTGCTGGTTCAGGAGCACATGAAAAACTGTTTTTT
TRBJ1-6 TRBV5-1 TRBD1 NA CASSSQGSNSPLHF TGCGCCAGCAGCTCACAGGGGTCTAATTCACCCCTCCACTTT
TRBJ1-3 TRBV7-2 NA NA CASSLGAGSGNTIYF TGTGCCAGCAGCTTAGGGGCAGGCTCTGGAAACACCATATATTTT
TRBJ1-5 TRBV15 NA NA CATSRDRGSAHSNQPQHF TGTGCCACCAGCAGAGATAGGGGCAGCGCCCATAGCAATCAGCCCCAGCATTTT
TRBJ2-3 TRBV6-1 NA few CASRRGDTQYF TGTGCCAGCAGGAGGGGTGATACGCAGTATTTT
TRBJ1-1 TRBV5-4 NA NA CASSNGPAWSTEAFF TGTGCCAGCAGCAACGGTCCGGCGTGGTCCACTGAAGCTTTCTTT
TRBJ2-1 TRBV28 TRBD1 medium-sized CASSRDRGDNEQFF TGTGCCAGCAGTCGGGACAGGGGGGACAATGAGCAGTTCTTC
TRBJ2-2 TRBV7-3 TRBD2 NA CASSLFHGLAGGGDTGELFF TGTGCCAGCAGCCTTTTCCACGGACTAGCGGGGGGGGGCGACACCGGGGAGCTGTTTTTT
TRBJ1-1 TRBV6-5 NA NA CASTLPGTEAFF TGTGCCAGCACCCTCCCAGGGACTGAAGCTTTCTTT
TRBJ2-1 TRBV9 NA NA CASSVLGDNEQFF TGTGCCAGCAGCGTATTGGGGGACAATGAGCAGTTCTTC
TRBJ2-7 TRBV9 TRBD2 NA CASSVGSSGGYEQYF TGTGCCAGCAGCGTCGGCTCTAGCGGAGGGTACGAGCAGTACTTC
TRBJ1-2 TRBV7-3 NA NA CASSSIGYGYTF TGTGCCAGCAGCTCCATAGGATATGGCTACACCTTC
TRBJ2-1 TRBV6-1 TRBD2 few CASTVSGVLYNEQFF TGTGCCAGCACCGTAAGCGGGGTCCTCTACAATGAGCAGTTCTTC
TRBJ1-4 TRBV5-1 NA NA CASSLEVGSGNEKLFF TGCGCCAGCAGCTTGGAGGTGGGCAGCGGAAATGAAAAACTGTTTTTT
TRBJ2-5 TRBV18 TRBD2 NA CASSLGDGRALKGETQYF TGTGCCAGCTCCCTCGGTGACGGGAGGGCCTTGAAGGGAGAGACCCAGTACTTC